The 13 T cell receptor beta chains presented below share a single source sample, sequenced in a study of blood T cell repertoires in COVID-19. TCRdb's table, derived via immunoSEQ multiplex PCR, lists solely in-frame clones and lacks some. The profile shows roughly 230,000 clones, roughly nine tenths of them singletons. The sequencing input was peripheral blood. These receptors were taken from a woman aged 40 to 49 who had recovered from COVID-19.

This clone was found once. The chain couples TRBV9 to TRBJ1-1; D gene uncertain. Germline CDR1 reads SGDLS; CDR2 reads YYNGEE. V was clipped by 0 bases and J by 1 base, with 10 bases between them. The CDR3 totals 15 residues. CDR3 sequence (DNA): TGTGCCAGCAGCGTAGATCTTAGACAGAACACTGAAGCTTTCTTT. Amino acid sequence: CASSVDLRQNTEAFF.

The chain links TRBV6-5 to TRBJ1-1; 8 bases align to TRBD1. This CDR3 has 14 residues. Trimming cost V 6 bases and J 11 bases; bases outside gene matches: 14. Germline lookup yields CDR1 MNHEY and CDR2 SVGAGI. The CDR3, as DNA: TGTGCCAGCAGACCGGGACAGGTCTCTTTTGGCGCTTTCTTT. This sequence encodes CASRPGQVSFGAFF.

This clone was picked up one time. CDR3 bases: TGTGCCAGCAGCCAGGTTCGAGCTAGCGGGATCGGGGAGCTGTTTTTT. It translates to CASSQVRASGIGELFF. The rearrangement joins TRBV3-1 (or the pseudogene TRBV3-2) to TRBJ2-2; 9 bases fit TRBD2. CDR1 LGHDT and CDR2 YNNKEL come from the germline V gene (reference sequence). CDR3 length: 16 residues. V dropped 3 bases and J dropped 7; count of bases not matched to a gene: 9.

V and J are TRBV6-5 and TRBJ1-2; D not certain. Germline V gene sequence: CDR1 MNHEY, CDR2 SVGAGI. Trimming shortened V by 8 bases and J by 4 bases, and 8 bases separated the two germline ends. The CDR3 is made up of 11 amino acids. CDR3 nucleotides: TGTGCCAGCTCCACTTCCTATGGCTACACCTTC. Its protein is CASSTSYGYTF.

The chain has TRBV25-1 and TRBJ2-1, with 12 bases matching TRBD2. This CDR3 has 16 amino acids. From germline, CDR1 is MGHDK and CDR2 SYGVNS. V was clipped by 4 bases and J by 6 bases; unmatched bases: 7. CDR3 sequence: CASSAPLAGGPNEQFF. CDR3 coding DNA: TGTGCCAGCAGTGCCCCTCTAGCGGGAGGGCCCAATGAGCAGTTCTTC.

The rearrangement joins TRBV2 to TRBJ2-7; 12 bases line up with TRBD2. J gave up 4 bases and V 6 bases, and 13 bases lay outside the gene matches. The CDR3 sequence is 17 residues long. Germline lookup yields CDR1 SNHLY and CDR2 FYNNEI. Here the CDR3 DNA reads TGTGCCAGCAGCAAGGGACTAGCGGGCCGAAGGGTATACGAGCAGTACGTC. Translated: CASSKGLAGRRVYEQYV.

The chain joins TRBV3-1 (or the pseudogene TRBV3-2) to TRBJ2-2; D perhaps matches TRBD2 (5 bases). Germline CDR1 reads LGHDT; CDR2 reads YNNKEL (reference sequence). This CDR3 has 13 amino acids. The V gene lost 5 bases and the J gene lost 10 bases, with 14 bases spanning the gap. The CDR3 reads CASSSKGAEELFF. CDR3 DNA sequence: TGTGCCAGCAGCTCCAAAGGAGCGGAGGAGCTGTTTTTT.

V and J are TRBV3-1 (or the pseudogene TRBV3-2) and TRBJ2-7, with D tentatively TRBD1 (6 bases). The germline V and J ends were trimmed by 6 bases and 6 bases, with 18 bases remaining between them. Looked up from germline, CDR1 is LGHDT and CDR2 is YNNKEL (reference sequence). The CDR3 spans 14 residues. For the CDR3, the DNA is TGTGCCAGCAGTCCCCTAGGGGGATTTCGCGAGCAGTACTTC. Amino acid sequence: CASSPLGGFREQYF.

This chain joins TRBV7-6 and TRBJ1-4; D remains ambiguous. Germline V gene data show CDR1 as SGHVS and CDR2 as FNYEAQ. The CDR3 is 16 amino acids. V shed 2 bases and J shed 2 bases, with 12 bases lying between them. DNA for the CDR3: TGTGCCAGCAGCTTATTAGTAATCGGGACTAATGAAAAACTGTTTTTT. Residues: CASSLLVIGTNEKLFF.

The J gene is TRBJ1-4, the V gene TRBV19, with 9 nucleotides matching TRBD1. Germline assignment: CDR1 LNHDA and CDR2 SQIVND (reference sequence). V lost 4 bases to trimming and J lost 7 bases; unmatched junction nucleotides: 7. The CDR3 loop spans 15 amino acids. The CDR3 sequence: CASSSPDRGPEKLFF. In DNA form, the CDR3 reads TGTGCCAGTAGTAGCCCGGACAGGGGTCCTGAAAAACTGTTTTTT.

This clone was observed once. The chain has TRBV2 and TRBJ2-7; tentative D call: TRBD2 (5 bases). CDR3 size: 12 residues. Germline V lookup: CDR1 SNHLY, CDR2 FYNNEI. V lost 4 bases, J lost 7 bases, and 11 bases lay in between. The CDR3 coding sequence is TGTGCCAGCAGTGTCCGGGGTAATGAGCAGTACTTC. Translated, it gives CASSVRGNEQYF.

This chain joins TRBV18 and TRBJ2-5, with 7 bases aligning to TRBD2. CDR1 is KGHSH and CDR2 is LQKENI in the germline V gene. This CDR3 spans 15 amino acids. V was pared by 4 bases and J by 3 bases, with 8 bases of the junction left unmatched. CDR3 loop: CASSLSASGEETQYF. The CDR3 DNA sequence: TGTGCCAGCTCACTCTCCGCCAGCGGGGAAGAGACCCAGTACTTC.

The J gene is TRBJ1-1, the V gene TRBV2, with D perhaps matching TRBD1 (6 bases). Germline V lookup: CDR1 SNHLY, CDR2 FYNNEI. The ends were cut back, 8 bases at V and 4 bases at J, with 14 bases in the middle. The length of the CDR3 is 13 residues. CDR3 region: CASLRDTFTEAFF. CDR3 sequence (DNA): TGTGCCAGCCTCCGGGACACTTTCACTGAAGCTTTCTTT.